The 13 T cell receptor beta chains presented below share a single source sample, sequenced in a study of shared clonotypes between healthy human individuals. Selected positively for CCR7 and CD45RO-negative, naive CD8 cells excluded terminally differentiated effector memory CD45RA+ cells. Sequencing used immunoSEQ multiplex PCR; TCRdb keeps in-frame clones, though not all of them. The sample has some 630,000 clones, roughly 95% seen once. Material: naive CD8+ T cells sorted from blood. The receptor set was obtained from a woman aged 25-40 years in good health.

V is TRBV2 and J is TRBJ2-2, with D tentatively TRBD2 (6 bases). V dropped 5 bases and J dropped 4 bases, with 20 bases sitting between them. The length of the CDR3 is 17 residues. Germline values: CDR1 SNHLY, CDR2 FYNNEI. CDR3 bases: TGTGCCAGCAGTCCAAGGGCGGGATTTAAGGCCACCGGGGAGCTGTTTTTT. This sequence encodes CASSPRAGFKATGELFF.

The chain links TRBV2 to TRBJ1-2; D gene uncertain. This CDR3 has 14 amino acids. V dropped 1 base and J dropped 1 base, with 7 bases sitting between them. Germline V gene data show CDR1 as SNHLY and CDR2 as FYNNEI. The CDR3, as DNA: TGTGCCAGCAGTGAAGTTGGCCTTAACTATGGCTACACCTTC. Its protein product is CASSEVGLNYGYTF.

The chain combines TRBV4-1 with TRBJ2-1, with 8 bases matching TRBD1. Losses at the gene ends were 1 base for V and 6 bases for J; bases not matched to a gene: 2. Germline V gives CDR1 MGHRA, CDR2 YSYEKL. This CDR3 comprises 14 residues. The chain's CDR3 is CASSQGTGINEQFF. The DNA of the CDR3 is TGCGCCAGCAGCCAAGGGACAGGGATCAATGAGCAGTTCTTC.

V is TRBV19 and J is TRBJ2-7; TRBD2 agrees at 10 bases. The CDR3 is made up of 15 amino acids. Germline V gene sequence: CDR1 LNHDA, CDR2 SQIVND (reference sequence). The V gene end was trimmed by 6 bases and the J gene end by 2 bases; junction bases not matched to a gene: 7. Here the CDR3 reads CASSRSSGGPYEQYF. CDR3 DNA sequence: TGTGCCAGTAGCCGCTCTAGCGGGGGACCCTACGAGCAGTACTTC. Drawing the rest from reference TRBV19 and TRBJ2-7, the complete variable domain is DGGITQSPKYLFRKEGQNVTLSCEQNLNHDAMYWYRQDPGQGLRLIYYSQIVNDFQKGDIAEGYSVSREKKESFPLTVTSAQKNPTAFYLCASSRSSGGPYEQYFGPGTRLTVT.

The chain links TRBV27 to TRBJ2-4; no reliable D call. V was pared by 4 bases and J by 0 bases, with 7 bases between. CDR1 is MNHEY and CDR2 is SMNVEV in the germline V gene (reference sequence). This CDR3 has 14 amino acids. The CDR3 here is CASSSTLAKNIQYF. CDR3 nucleotides: TGTGCCAGCAGTTCAACGCTAGCCAAAAACATTCAGTACTTC.

The chain is built from TRBV21-1 and TRBJ2-2. TRBV21-1 is a recognized pseudogene. The CDR3 totals 14 residues. The CDR3 bases are TGTGCCAGCCGCTTCCAAAAGAACACCGGGGAGCTGTTTTTT. Translation: CASRFQKNTGELFF.

This chain uses TRBV5-4 with TRBJ1-2; possibly TRBD1 for D (6 bases). Germline V gene lookup returns CDR1 SGHNT and CDR2 YYREEE (reference sequence). This CDR3 has 13 amino acids. Trimming left V 4 bases short and J 5 bases short, with 12 bases between. CDR3 DNA sequence: TGTGCCAGCAGCCCTAGGGGGGGGTATGGCTACACCTTC. Protein: CASSPRGGYGYTF. Full variable domain (rest looked up from reference TRBV5-4 and TRBJ1-2): ETGVTQSPTHLIKTRGQQVTLRCSSQSGHNTVSWYQQALGQGPQFIFQYYREEENGRGNFPPRFSGLQFPNYSSELNVNALELDDSALYLCASSPRGGYGYTFGSGTRLTVV.

This chain joins TRBV19 and TRBJ2-1, with 10 nucleotides matching TRBD1. This CDR3 has 16 amino acids. Germline trimming cut 1 base from V and 3 bases from J; bases unmatched to any gene: 3. Looked up from germline, CDR1 is LNHDA and CDR2 is SQIVND (reference sequence). CDR3 nucleotides: TGTGCCAGTAGTATAGTCGGACAGGGGGGCTACAATGAGCAGTTCTTC. Residues: CASSIVGQGGYNEQFF.

J is TRBJ2-2 and V is TRBV5-4; 11 bases line up with TRBD2. This CDR3 is built from 17 residues. The V gene's germline CDR1 is SGHNT and CDR2 YYREEE (reference sequence). V gave up 0 bases and J gave up 5 bases; unmatched junction bases: 6. The CDR3 spells CASSLGSGRALTGELFF. In nucleotides, the CDR3 is TGTGCCAGCAGCTTGGGTAGCGGGAGGGCCCTGACCGGGGAGCTGTTTTTT. The full variable domain, its missing parts supplied by reference TRBV5-4 and TRBJ2-2, is ETGVTQSPTHLIKTRGQQVTLRCSSQSGHNTVSWYQQALGQGPQFIFQYYREEENGRGNFPPRFSGLQFPNYSSELNVNALELDDSALYLCASSLGSGRALTGELFFGEGSRLTVL.

The chain has TRBV5-1 and TRBJ2-7; the D is unclear. The CDR3 runs to 14 residues. Trimming removed 1 base at V and 7 bases at J, with 15 bases between. CDR1 and CDR2 from the germline V gene are SGHRS and YFSETQ. The CDR3, as DNA: TGCGCCAGCAGCTTGACCCATCGCGACCTGGAGCAGTACTTC. Residues: CASSLTHRDLEQYF.

This chain connects TRBV27 to TRBJ2-3; the D gene is possibly TRBD1 (5 bases). V was shortened by 7 bases and J by 2 bases, with 13 bases between the two germline ends. In germline, CDR1 is MNHEY, CDR2 SMNVEV (reference sequence). The CDR3 consists of 14 residues. The CDR3 spells CASTQGHLTDTQYF. In DNA form, the CDR3 reads TGTGCCAGCACCCAAGGACACCTCACAGATACGCAGTATTTT.

The CDR3 nucleotides read TGTGCCAGCAGTTTACCTTTCGGGGCTAGCTCCTACAATGAGCAGTTCTTC. It specifies CASSLPFGASSYNEQFF. V and J are TRBV27 and TRBJ2-1, with D perhaps assigned TRBD1 or TRBD2 (5 bases each). V was clipped by 2 bases and J by 0 bases, with 14 bases between them. This CDR3 spans 17 amino acids. Germline-derived CDR1 and CDR2 are MNHEY and SMNVEV (reference sequence).

This rearrangement joins TRBV19 to TRBJ2-2, with 9 bases aligning to TRBD1. The trim removed 2 bases at V and 1 base at J, leaving 11 bases unmatched. There are 19 residues in the CDR3. Germline lookup yields CDR1 LNHDA and CDR2 SQIVND (reference sequence). The DNA of the CDR3 is TGTGCCAGTAGTATAACCCACCAACAGGGGGCGATGAACACCGGGGAGCTGTTTTTT. Translation gives CASSITHQQGAMNTGELFF.